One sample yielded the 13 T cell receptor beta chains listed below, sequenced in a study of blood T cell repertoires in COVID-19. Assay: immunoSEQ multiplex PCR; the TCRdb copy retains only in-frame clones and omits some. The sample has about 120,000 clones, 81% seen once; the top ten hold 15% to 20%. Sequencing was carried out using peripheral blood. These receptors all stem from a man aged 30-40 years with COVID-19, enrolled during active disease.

CDR3 loop: CAWSVGESQPQHF. CDR3 DNA: TGTGCCTGGAGTGTTGGAGAATCCCAGCCCCAGCATTTT. The rearrangement joins TRBV30 to TRBJ1-5; no definite D call. V was pared by 0 bases and J by 7 bases, with 10 bases between. The CDR3 loop spans 13 amino acids. Germline V gene data show CDR1 as GTSNPN and CDR2 as SVGIG (reference sequence).

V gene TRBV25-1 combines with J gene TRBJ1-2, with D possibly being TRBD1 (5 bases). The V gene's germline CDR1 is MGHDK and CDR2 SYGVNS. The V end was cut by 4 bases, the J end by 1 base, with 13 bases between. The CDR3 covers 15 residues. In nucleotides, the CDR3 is TGTGCCAGCAGTGCCCCAGGGATATATAACTATGGCTACACCTTC. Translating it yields CASSAPGIYNYGYTF.

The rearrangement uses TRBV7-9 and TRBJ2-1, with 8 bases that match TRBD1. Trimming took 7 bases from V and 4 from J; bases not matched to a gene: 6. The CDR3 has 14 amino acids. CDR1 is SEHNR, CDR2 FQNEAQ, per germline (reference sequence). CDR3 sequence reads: CASNSGGAYNEQFF. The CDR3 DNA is TGTGCCAGCAACTCAGGGGGCGCGTACAATGAGCAGTTCTTC.

CDR3 bases: TGCGCCAGCAGCTTGGGTTTAGCGGGAGTTGATGAGCAGTTCTTC. This encodes CASSLGLAGVDEQFF. This chain joins TRBV5-1 and TRBJ2-1, with TRBD2 matching over 9 bases. In germline, CDR1 is SGHRS, CDR2 YFSETQ. The CDR3 spans 15 residues. V dropped 0 bases and J dropped 8; count of bases not matched to a gene: 6.

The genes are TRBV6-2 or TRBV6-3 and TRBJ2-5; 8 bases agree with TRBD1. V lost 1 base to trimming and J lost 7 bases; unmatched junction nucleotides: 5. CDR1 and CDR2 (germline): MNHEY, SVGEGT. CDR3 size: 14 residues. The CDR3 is CASSYYDRGRTQYF. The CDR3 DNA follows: TGTGCCAGCAGTTACTATGACAGGGGACGGACCCAGTACTTC.

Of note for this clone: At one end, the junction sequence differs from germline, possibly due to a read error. In DNA, the CDR3 is TGTGCCTGGAGTGAGGACAGGGGGCCTCTCTTT. It encodes CAWSEDRGPLF. This chain connects TRBV30 to TRBJ1-1; 11 bases align to TRBD1. The CDR3 contains 11 residues. The germline gives CDR1 GTSNPN, CDR2 SVGIG (reference sequence).

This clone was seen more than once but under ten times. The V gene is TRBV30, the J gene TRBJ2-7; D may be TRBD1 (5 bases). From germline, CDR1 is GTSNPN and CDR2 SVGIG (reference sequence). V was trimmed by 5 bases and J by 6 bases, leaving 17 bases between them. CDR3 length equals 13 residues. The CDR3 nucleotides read TGTGCCTGGGCTCAACAGGAGTCGACCGAGCAGTACTTC. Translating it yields CAWAQQESTEQYF.

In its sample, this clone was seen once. CDR3 region: CASSPTGGRALETQYF. CDR3 nucleotides: TGTGCCAGTAGTCCCACCGGAGGGAGGGCCCTGGAGACCCAGTACTTC. This sequence joins TRBV19 and TRBJ2-5; TRBD2 aligns across 7 bases. The CDR3 runs to 16 residues. Germline V gene lookup returns CDR1 LNHDA and CDR2 SQIVND (reference sequence). J gave up 5 bases and V 5 bases, and 14 bases lay outside the gene matches.

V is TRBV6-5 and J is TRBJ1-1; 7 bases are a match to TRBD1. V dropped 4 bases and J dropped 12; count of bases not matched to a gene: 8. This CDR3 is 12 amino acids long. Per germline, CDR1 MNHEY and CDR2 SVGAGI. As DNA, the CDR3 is TGTGCCAGCAGTTCGTTAGACAGGGAGACTTTCTTT. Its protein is CASSSLDRETFF.

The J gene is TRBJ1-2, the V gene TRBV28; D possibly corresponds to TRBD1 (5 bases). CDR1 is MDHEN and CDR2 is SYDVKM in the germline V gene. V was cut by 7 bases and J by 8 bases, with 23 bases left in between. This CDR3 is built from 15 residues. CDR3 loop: CASNTRGLGFGGYTF. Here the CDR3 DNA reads TGTGCCAGCAATACCCGGGGACTGGGGTTTGGGGGCTACACCTTC.

CDR3 DNA sequence: TGCGCCAGCAGCTTCAGGCTAGCTGGCGAGACCCAGTACTTC. This codes for CASSFRLAGETQYF. This chain links TRBV5-1 with TRBJ2-5; possible D gene TRBD2, 5 bases. Germline V CDR1 and CDR2: SGHRS, YFSETQ. Trimming cost V 2 bases and J 5 bases, with 13 bases left between them. The CDR3 totals 14 residues.

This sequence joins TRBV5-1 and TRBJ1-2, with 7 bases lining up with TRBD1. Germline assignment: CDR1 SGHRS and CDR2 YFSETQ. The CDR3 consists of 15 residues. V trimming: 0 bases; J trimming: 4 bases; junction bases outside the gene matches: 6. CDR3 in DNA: TGCGCCAGCAGCTTGGAGGGGGCGCGGGGCTATGGCTACACCTTC. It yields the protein CASSLEGARGYGYTF.

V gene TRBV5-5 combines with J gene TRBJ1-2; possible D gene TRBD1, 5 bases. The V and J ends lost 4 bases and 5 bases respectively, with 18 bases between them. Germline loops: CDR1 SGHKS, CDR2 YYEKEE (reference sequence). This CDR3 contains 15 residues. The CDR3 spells CASSPEGGASYGYTF. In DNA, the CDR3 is TGTGCCAGCAGCCCAGAAGGTGGGGCCAGTTATGGCTACACCTTC.